This T cell receptor (beta chain) comes out of a study of blood T cell repertoires in COVID-19. Study context: Donors in the United States, Italy and Spain gave samples during acute or convalescent COVID-19. Nucleic acid was either cDNA or gDNA, and it came from T cells, B-cell-depleted T cells, or PBMCs.

Profiled with immunoSEQ multiplex PCR; TCRdb holds only in-frame clones, not every one. The table lists 94,000 or so clones, approximately 90% of them singletons. There are 16 residues in the CDR3. The germline CDR1 and CDR2 sequences are KGHSH and LQKENI. Trimming pared 1 base from V and 0 bases from J, leaving 10 bases between. Source material: peripheral blood. The TCR originated in a woman aged 80 or older with active COVID-19. The rearrangement joins TRBV18 to TRBJ2-1; D uncertain. CDR3 region: CASSPRASSSYNEQFF. The CDR3 coding sequence is TGTGCCAGCTCACCACGGGCCTCGAGCTCCTACAATGAGCAGTTCTTC.